Listed below are T cell receptor beta chains from one sample, sequenced in a study of cytotoxic CD8 clonotypes in ibrutinib-treated CLL. Libraries were prepared by immunoSEQ multiplex PCR; TCRdb keeps only in-frame clonotypes and omits some of them. The sample carries about 300,000 clones, roughly two thirds recorded once. The starting material was PBMCs, obtained after 36 months of ibrutinib treatment. All receptors derive from a human donor with chronic lymphocytic leukemia. The CDR3 runs from the conserved cysteine through the conserved F or W. A D gene is named only where the DNA matches it firmly. Size is stated for part of the rows, as once, few or many counts, or as a class when the clone is expanded.

.,TRBJ2-3,TRBV4-1,.,CASSQVITDTQYF,TGCGCCAGCAGCCAAGTGATCACAGATACGCAGTATTTT
.,TRBJ2-3,TRBV14,TRBD2,CASSQAPWERGGTDTQYF,TGTGCCAGCAGCCAAGCTCCTTGGGAGCGGGGGGGCACAGATACGCAGTATTTT
.,TRBJ1-5,TRBV7-2,.,CASSTPGGVLGNQPQHF,TGTGCCAGCAGCACCCCCGGAGGGGTTCTGGGCAATCAGCCCCAGCATTTT
.,TRBJ2-5,TRBV10-2,.,CASSETTGETQYF,TGCGCCAGCAGTGAGACTACAGGGGAGACCCAGTACTTC
.,TRBJ2-7,TRBV27,TRBD1,CASSLQLGQTLTYEQYF,TGTGCCAGCAGCCTTCAATTGGGACAGACTTTAACCTACGAGCAGTACTTC
.,TRBJ2-5,TRBV4-1,.,CASSQDIPGRETQYF,TGCGCCAGCAGCCAAGATATCCCAGGGCGAGAGACCCAGTACTTC
.,TRBJ1-1,TRBV19,.,CASSLGFSEMNTEAFF,TGTGCCAGTAGTCTGGGCTTCTCAGAAATGAACACTGAAGCTTTCTTT
few,TRBJ2-3,TRBV15,.,CATSRAGSWTDTQYF,TGTGCCACCAGCAGAGCGGGGTCATGGACAGATACGCAGTATTTT
.,TRBJ2-5,TRBV7-8,.,CASSLGIEETQYF,TGTGCCAGCAGCCTAGGAATCGAAGAGACCCAGTACTTC
.,TRBJ2-6,TRBV29-1,TRBD1,CSVAGTGGASGANVLTF,TGCAGCGTGGCCGGGACAGGGGGCGCTTCAGGGGCCAACGTCCTGACTTTC
.,TRBJ2-4,TRBV28,TRBD2,CASSPWGGRAYRW,TGTGCCAGCAGCCCATGGGGCGGGAGGGCCTATCGATGG
few,TRBJ1-5,TRBV6-1,.,CASRRTGSNQPQHF,TGTGCCAGCAGGAGAACGGGTAGCAATCAGCCCCAGCATTTT
.,TRBJ2-1,TRBV9,TRBD2,CASSVPLSGGGGNEQFF,TGTGCCAGCAGCGTGCCGCTTAGCGGGGGTGGTGGGAATGAGCAGTTCTTC
.,TRBJ2-5,TRBV4-1,TRBD2,CASSHGPRTSGQETQYF,TGCGCCAGCAGCCACGGTCCAAGGACTAGCGGCCAAGAGACCCAGTACTTC
.,TRBJ2-6,TRBV6-5,.,CATVGAGANVLTF,TGTGCCACCGTGGGTGCCGGGGCCAACGTCCTGACTTTC
.,TRBJ2-5,TRBV19,.,CASSSPLTGVQETQYF,TGTGCCAGTAGTTCCCCCTTAACGGGAGTACAAGAGACCCAGTACTTC
.,TRBJ1-2,TRBV6-6,.,CASISDGTLYGYTF,TGTGCCAGCATTTCCGACGGGACACTCTATGGCTACACCTTC
few,TRBJ1-5,TRBV19,.,CASSIARQTNQPQHF,TGTGCCAGTAGTATAGCGAGGCAGACGAATCAGCCCCAGCATTTT
.,TRBJ2-5,TRBV7-8,TRBD1,CASSPPMGWDRTETQYF,TGTGCCAGCAGCCCCCCAATGGGGTGGGACAGGACAGAGACCCAGTACTTC
.,TRBJ2-2,TRBV4-1,TRBD2,CASKPREGILGELFF,TGCGCCAGCAAACCGCGGGAGGGTATTTTAGGGGAGCTGTTTTTT
.,TRBJ2-2,TRBV27,TRBD2,CASSLSLAGNTGELFF,TGTGCCAGCAGTTTAAGTCTAGCGGGAAACACCGGGGAGCTGTTTTTT
.,TRBJ2-1,TRBV4-1,.,CASSQDLGLGGNEQFF,TGCGCCAGCAGCCAAGATCTTGGGCTTGGTGGAAATGAGCAGTTCTTC
.,TRBJ2-7,TRBV28,.,CASNSPSRLTISYEQYF,TGTGCCAGCAATTCCCCTAGCCGCCTAACGATCTCCTACGAGCAGTACTTC
.,TRBJ2-6,TRBV9,.,CASSALTGSTGANVLTF,TGTGCCAGCAGCGCCTTGACAGGCAGTACTGGGGCCAACGTCCTGACTTTC
.,TRBJ2-2,TRBV18,.,CASSPRAGNTGELFF,TGTGCCAGCTCCCCTCGGGCGGGGAACACCGGGGAGCTGTTTTTT
.,TRBJ2-1,TRBV14,.,CASSQAWASNEQFF,TGTGCCAGCAGCCAAGCGTGGGCTAGCAATGAGCAGTTCTTC
once,TRBJ1-3,TRBV29-1,TRBD1,CSAHWTGGGGNTIYF,TGCAGCGCCCATTGGACAGGGGGTGGTGGAAACACCATATATTTT
.,TRBJ1-1,TRBV5-4,.,CASSEAGYTEAFF,TGTGCCAGCAGCGAGGCAGGGTACACTGAAGCTTTCTTT
.,TRBJ1-1,TRBV29-1,.,CSVAQVEAFF,TGCAGCGTTGCTCAGGTTGAAGCTTTCTTT
.,TRBJ2-7,TRBV2,TRBD2,CASSEDLAGVQYEQYF,TGTGCCAGCAGTGAAGACCTAGCGGGAGTTCAGTACGAGCAGTACTTC
.,TRBJ2-2,TRBV29-1,.,CSALGRIGELFF,TGCAGCGCCCTGGGGAGGATCGGGGAGCTGTTTTTT
.,TRBJ2-7,TRBV9,TRBD2,CASSPGGGPYEQYF,TGTGCCAGCAGCCCCGGGGGGGGCCCCTACGAGCAGTACTTC
.,TRBJ2-2,TRBV21-1,.,CASSRGRLNTGELFF,TGTGCCAGCAGTAGGGGACGGTTGAACACCGGGGAGCTGTTTTTT
.,TRBJ1-1,TRBV5-1,.,CASSFGVGTEAFF,TGCGCCAGCAGCTTCGGAGTGGGCACTGAAGCTTTCTTT
.,TRBJ2-1,TRBV5-4,.,CASSLVWDEQFF,TGTGCCAGCAGCTTGGTATGGGATGAGCAGTTCTTC
.,TRBJ2-7,TRBV29-1,TRBD1,CSALGGDRGYEQYF,TGCAGCGCCCTGGGGGGGGACAGGGGCTACGAGCAGTACTTC
.,TRBJ1-2,TRBV27,.,CASSPRWGRVDGYTF,TGTGCCAGCAGTCCTCGCTGGGGCAGGGTGGATGGCTACACCTTC
.,TRBJ2-2,TRBV4-3,.,CASSQETGANTGELFF,TGCGCCAGCAGCCAAGAAACAGGAGCGAACACCGGGGAGCTGTTTTTT
.,TRBJ2-3,TRBV6-4,TRBD1,CASSDSGQGTDTQYF,TGTGCCAGCAGTGACTCGGGACAGGGAACAGATACGCAGTATTTT
once,TRBJ2-7,TRBV28,.,CASSAGGDEQYF,TGTGCCAGCAGTGCAGGCGGCGACGAGCAGTACTTC
.,TRBJ1-2,TRBV6-5,TRBD1,CASSYSTGTGNYGYTF,TGTGCCAGCAGTTACTCGACCGGGACAGGGAACTATGGCTACACCTTC
.,TRBJ2-3,TRBV5-5,.,CASSSLQGTDTQYF,TGTGCCAGCAGCTCACTACAGGGAACAGATACGCAGTATTTT
.,TRBJ2-3,TRBV5-1,TRBD2,CASSHLLLADNTDTQYF,TGCGCCAGCAGCCACCTTTTACTAGCGGACAACACAGATACGCAGTATTTT
few,TRBJ1-5,TRBV10-3,.,CAIRPRVDQPQHF,TGTGCCATCAGACCCAGGGTCGATCAGCCCCAGCATTTT
once,TRBJ2-7,TRBV7-2,.,CASSLDQRREQYF,TGTGCCAGCAGCTTAGACCAGCGGAGGGAGCAGTACTTC
few,TRBJ1-4,TRBV5-1,.,CASSLKGGNEKLFF,TGCGCCAGCAGCTTGAAAGGGGGTAATGAAAAACTGTTTTTT
.,TRBJ1-5,TRBV7-8,TRBD1,CASSGRLDRGGQPQHF,TGTGCCAGCAGCGGCAGACTAGACAGGGGCGGTCAGCCCCAGCATTTT
.,TRBJ1-6,TRBV11-2,.,CASSSRLGVYNSPLHF,TGTGCCAGCAGCTCCCGACTAGGGGTATATAATTCACCCCTCCACTTT
.,TRBJ1-3,TRBV6-5,.,CASMGVFGNTIYF,TGTGCCAGCATGGGGGTTTTTGGAAACACCATATATTTT
once,TRBJ2-6,TRBV9,TRBD1,CASSPTHPGTGVVSGANVLTF,TGTGCCAGCAGCCCTACCCACCCTGGGACAGGGGTTGTCTCTGGGGCCAACGTCCTGACTTTC